This is a list of T cell receptor beta chains from one sample in a study of CD8 T cells in Susac syndrome. TCRdb reanalysed the immunoSEQ multiplex PCR reads using MiXCR and keeps one entry per CDR3 protein. The sample comprises some 400,000 distinct CDR3 sequences, 85% of which are singletons, and roughly 0.11% rests with the top ten. Sample: CD8+ T cells from PBMCs. The receptor source for this set is a human donor with multiple sclerosis. The CDR3 runs from the conserved cysteine through the conserved F or W. The order of the fields is clone size, D gene, J gene, V gene, CDR3 DNA, CDR3 protein. A D gene is named only where the DNA matches it firmly. Some rows mark clone size as missing; the rest say once, few, many or name a class of expanded clone.

. | TRBD1 | TRBJ1-1 | TRBV13 | TGTGCCAGCAGCTTAGGGGACAGGGGGCGGAACACTGAAGCTTTCTTT | CASSLGDRGRNTEAFF
. | . | TRBJ2-1 | TRBV6-4 | TGTGCCAGCAGTGGAGGGTATGATGAGCAGTTCTTC | CASSGGYDEQFF
. | TRBD2 | TRBJ2-1 | TRBV13 | TGTGCCAGCAGCTCCGTAGTGGCGGGAGGAAGCAATGAGCAGTTCTTC | CASSSVVAGGSNEQFF
. | TRBD1 | TRBJ2-7 | TRBV20-1 | TGCAGTGCGAGGACAGGGGGTATCGAGCAGTACTTC | CSARTGGIEQYF
. | TRBD2 | TRBJ2-2 | TRBV6-1 | TGTGCCAGCAGCCCTCCTAGCGGGCTGAACACCGGGGAGCTGTTTTTT | CASSPPSGLNTGELFF
few | TRBD1 | TRBJ2-3 | TRBV28 | TGTGCCAGCAGTCTCTTACCGGGACAGGGCATGGATACGCAGTATTTT | CASSLLPGQGMDTQYF
few | . | TRBJ2-7 | TRBV27 | TGTGCCAGCAGTGCCGGGACTTCCTACGAGCAGTACTTC | CASSAGTSYEQYF
. | . | TRBJ1-1 | TRBV2 | TGTGCCAGCAGTGAAATTGACAGGATAGACTATGAAGCTTTCTTT | CASSEIDRIDYEAFF
once | . | TRBJ2-7 | TRBV7-9 | TGTGCCAGCAGCTTAGATAGGTACACCTACGAGCAGTACTTC | CASSLDRYTYEQYF
. | TRBD2 | TRBJ2-1 | TRBV5-4 | TGTGCCAGCAGCTTGTGGCTAGCGGCCTACAATGAGCAGTTCTTC | CASSLWLAAYNEQFF
. | TRBD2 | TRBJ2-7 | TRBV4-1 | TGCGCCAGCAGCCAAGATTTAGCGGGGGGATCCTACGAGCAGTACTTC | CASSQDLAGGSYEQYF
. | TRBD1 | TRBJ2-3 | TRBV6-4 | TGTGCCAGCAGTGACTCGGACAGGGATACGCAGTATTTT | CASSDSDRDTQYF
. | . | TRBJ2-1 | TRBV7-9 | TGTGCCAGCACCGGCTCCTTGACCTCCTACAATGAGCAGTTCTTC | CASTGSLTSYNEQFF
. | TRBD1 | TRBJ1-2 | TRBV28 | TGTGCCAGCAGTTTATTTGTAGAGGGACAGGCTAACTATGGCTACACCTTC | CASSLFVEGQANYGYTF
. | . | TRBJ2-7 | TRBV28 | TGTGCCAGCAGTTTTGTAGGAGTGAGCTCCTACGAGCAGTACTTC | CASSFVGVSSYEQYF
. | . | TRBJ2-7 | TRBV4-1 | TGCGCCAGCAGCCAAGAAACCGGGGTAGCTTCCTACGAGCAGTACTTC | CASSQETGVASYEQYF
. | TRBD2 | TRBJ2-1 | TRBV6-6 | TGTGCCAGCAGTTACCTAGCGGCAGGCTCCTACAATGAGCAGTTCTTC | CASSYLAAGSYNEQFF
. | . | TRBJ1-1 | TRBV5-4 | TGTGCCAGCAGCTGGATCCAGGGTGAAGCTTTCTTT | CASSWIQGEAFF
few | . | TRBJ1-1 | TRBV7-4 | TGTGCCAGCAGCTCGTCGCGGCCAGCGAACACTGAAGCTTTCTTT | CASSSSRPANTEAFF
. | TRBD2 | TRBJ2-7 | TRBV29-1 | TGCAGCGTCCCAGCGGGAGGGGAGCAGTACTTC | CSVPAGGEQYF
. | TRBD1 | TRBJ1-1 | TRBV5-4 | TGTGCCAGCAGCCAGGGACAGGGGCCTGAAGCTTTCTTT | CASSQGQGPEAFF
once | TRBD2 | TRBJ2-2 | TRBV7-9 | TGTGCCAGCAGCCGAACTAGCGGGAGAAACACCGGTGAGCTGTTTTTT | CASSRTSGRNTGELFF
once | . | TRBJ1-1 | TRBV29-1 | TGCAGCGTTGAAGCAGGGGACACTGAAGCTTTCTTT | CSVEAGDTEAFF